A selection of T cell receptor beta chains follows, all from one sample in a study of T cell responses to AZD1222 COVID-19 vaccine. Only in-frame clones appear in the TCRdb table, and some are missing; sequencing was by immunoSEQ multiplex PCR. In the table there are roughly 50,000 clones, approximately 86% of which are singletons. Sequenced here: peripheral blood, sampled 28 days after the second AZD1222 dose. The receptor source for this set is an adult who received the AZD1222 COVID-19 vaccine. Each CDR3 is given with its conserved first and last residue. A D gene is named only where the DNA matches it firmly. For some rows the clone size is stated as once, few or many, or as a class when expanded; others skip it.

V: TRBV27
size: .
D: TRBD1
J: TRBJ1-1
CDR3: CASSLDRGNTEAFF
DNA: TGTGCCAGCAGTCTCGACAGGGGGAACACTGAAGCTTTCTTT

V: TRBV29-1
size: .
D: .
J: TRBJ2-3
CDR3: CSVLTRYSTDTQYF
DNA: TGCAGCGTCCTGACACGTTATAGCACAGATACGCAGTATTTT

V: TRBV14
size: .
D: .
J: TRBJ2-5
CDR3: CASSQGGQASGTQYF
DNA: TGTGCCAGCAGCCAAGGCGGTCAGGCGAGTGGGACCCAGTACTTC

V: TRBV12-3/TRBV12-4
size: .
D: .
J: TRBJ2-7
CDR3: CASSLNRDNEQYF
DNA: TGTGCCAGCAGTTTGAACAGGGACAACGAGCAGTACTTC

V: TRBV10-2
size: .
D: TRBD1
J: TRBJ1-2
CDR3: CASSSDRGYGYTF
DNA: TGCGCCAGCAGTTCTGACAGGGGATATGGCTACACCTTC

V: TRBV10-1
size: .
D: .
J: TRBJ2-2
CDR3: CASSEGSGELFF
DNA: TGCGCCAGCAGTGAAGGGTCCGGGGAGCTGTTTTTT

V: TRBV10-3
size: .
D: TRBD1
J: TRBJ1-1
CDR3: CAISRQGADTEAFF
DNA: TGTGCCATCAGTCGCCAGGGGGCAGACACTGAAGCTTTCTTT

V: TRBV5-1
size: once
D: .
J: TRBJ1-1
CDR3: CASSHGGATEAFF
DNA: TGCGCCAGCAGCCACGGGGGGGCCACTGAAGCTTTCTTT

V: TRBV28
size: .
D: TRBD1
J: TRBJ1-5
CDR3: CASSLSQGAGQPQHF
DNA: TGTGCCAGCAGTTTATCTCAGGGGGCTGGGCAGCCCCAGCATTTT

V: TRBV29-1
size: .
D: TRBD2
J: TRBJ2-2
CDR3: CSVEVLAGPNTGELFF
DNA: TGCAGCGTTGAAGTACTAGCGGGCCCGAACACCGGGGAGCTGTTTTTT

V: TRBV27
size: .
D: .
J: TRBJ2-4
CDR3: CASSLMGAAKNIQYF
DNA: TGTGCCAGCAGTTTGATGGGAGCGGCCAAAAACATTCAGTACTTC

V: TRBV3-1/TRBV3-2
size: .
D: .
J: TRBJ1-3
CDR3: CASSQVQGTGNTIYF
DNA: TGTGCCAGCAGCCAAGTCCAGGGCACTGGAAACACCATATATTTT

V: TRBV4-1
size: .
D: .
J: TRBJ2-2
CDR3: CASSQERNTGELFF
DNA: TGCGCCAGCAGCCAAGAACGGAACACCGGGGAGCTGTTTTTT

V: TRBV29-1
size: .
D: .
J: TRBJ2-1
CDR3: CSANEQFF
DNA: TGCAGCGCCAATGAGCAGTTCTTC

V: TRBV5-1
size: .
D: TRBD1
J: TRBJ2-2
CDR3: CASSFRGGTTGELFF
DNA: TGCGCCAGCAGCTTTAGAGGGGGCACCACCGGGGAGCTGTTTTTT

V: TRBV2
size: .
D: .
J: TRBJ1-5
CDR3: CAAALGGHPNQPQHF
DNA: TGTGCCGCGGCGTTGGGGGGACACCCCAATCAGCCCCAGCATTTT

V: TRBV3-1/TRBV3-2
size: .
D: .
J: TRBJ2-5
CDR3: CASSQETQYF
DNA: TGTGCCAGCAGCCAAGAGACCCAGTACTTC